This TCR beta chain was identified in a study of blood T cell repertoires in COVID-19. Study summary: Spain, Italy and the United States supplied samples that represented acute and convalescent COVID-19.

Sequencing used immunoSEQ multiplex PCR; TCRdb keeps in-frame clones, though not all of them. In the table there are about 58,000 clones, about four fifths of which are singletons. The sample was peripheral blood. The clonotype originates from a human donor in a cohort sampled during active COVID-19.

DNA for the CDR3: TGTGCCAGCAGCCGTACAGGGAGTAGGACTGAAGCTTTCTTT. It is translated as CASSRTGSRTEAFF. The V and J genes are TRBV5-6 and TRBJ1-1; D may be TRBD1 (6 bases). The V end was cut by 4 bases, the J end by 5 bases, with 15 bases between. Germline-derived CDR1 and CDR2 are SGHDT and YYEEEE. The CDR3 spans 14 residues.